Shown below are 14 T cell receptor beta chains from a single sample sequenced in a study of blood T cell repertoires in COVID-19. TCRdb's table, derived via immunoSEQ multiplex PCR, lists solely in-frame clones and lacks some. Seen here are 200,000 to 250,000 clones, approximately 80% observed once, and the top ten hold 1.5% to 2%. Sequencing was done on a sample of peripheral blood. These receptors originate from a woman of 80 years or more with acute or convalescent COVID-19.

V and J are TRBV5-1 and TRBJ2-1, with D possibly matching TRBD2 (6 bases). This CDR3 contains 17 residues. In germline, CDR1 is SGHRS, CDR2 YFSETQ. The V and J ends lost 1 base and 6 bases respectively, with 20 bases between them. The CDR3: CASSLFGSGSSANEQFF. For the CDR3, the DNA is TGCGCCAGCAGCTTGTTTGGCTCCGGGAGTTCCGCCAATGAGCAGTTCTTC.

The rearrangement joins TRBV7-8 to TRBJ2-1; TRBD2 matches at 10 bases. J gave up 4 bases and V 2 bases, and 8 bases lay outside the gene matches. Germline V gene lookup returns CDR1 SGHVS and CDR2 FQNEAQ. The CDR3 runs 17 residues. The CDR3 spells CASSLYGSSGRYNEQFF. DNA for the CDR3: TGTGCCAGCAGCTTATATGGGTCTAGCGGGAGATACAATGAGCAGTTCTTC.

The chain uses TRBV7-9 and TRBJ1-2; TRBD1 aligns across 7 bases. V lost 1 base and J lost 6; bases outside the gene matches: 11. CDR3 size: 16 residues. Germline values: CDR1 SEHNR, CDR2 FQNEAQ (reference sequence). The CDR3 protein is CASSLERPGGLNGYTF. In DNA form, the CDR3 reads TGTGCCAGCAGCTTAGAGCGGCCAGGGGGTTTGAATGGCTACACCTTC.

V is TRBV3-1 (or the pseudogene TRBV3-2) and J is TRBJ1-1; D call uncertain. Germline V gene sequence: CDR1 LGHDT, CDR2 YNNKEL (reference sequence). CDR3 length equals 14 residues. The V gene lost 3 bases and the J gene lost 1 base, with 9 bases spanning the gap. The CDR3 spells CASSHRPRNTEAFF. Written as DNA, the CDR3 is TGTGCCAGCAGCCACCGCCCCAGGAACACTGAAGCTTTCTTT.

The chain joins TRBV14 to TRBJ1-1; a weak D match, TRBD1 (6 bases). The CDR3 totals 14 residues. The V end lost 0 bases, the J end lost 6 bases, and 11 bases lay between the germline ends. CDR1 and CDR2 from the germline V gene are SGHDN and FVKESK. The CDR3 reads CASSQDRGHSEAFF. CDR3 bases: TGTGCCAGCAGCCAAGACCGGGGACATTCTGAAGCTTTCTTT.

J is TRBJ1-5 and V is TRBV18; D possibly corresponds to TRBD1 (6 bases). CDR3 size: 13 residues. With 6 bases removed from V and 4 bases from J, the gap between germline ends came to 10 bases. CDR1 KGHSH and CDR2 LQKENI come from the germline V gene. In DNA, the CDR3 is TGTGCCAGCTCGCTGGACAGAAATCAGCCCCAGCATTTT. Translating it yields CASSLDRNQPQHF.

The J gene is TRBJ1-6, the V gene TRBV6-1; D gene unclear. The CDR3 is 14 amino acids. Per germline, CDR1 MNHNS and CDR2 SASEGT. The V end was cut by 1 base, the J end by 3 bases, with 4 bases between. CDR3 region: CASSEDNYNSPLHF. The CDR3 region has the DNA TGTGCCAGCAGTGAAGATAACTATAATTCACCCCTCCACTTT.

The chain couples TRBV27 to TRBJ2-3; 14 nucleotides line up with TRBD2. CDR1 MNHEY and CDR2 SMNVEV come from the germline V gene (reference sequence). The CDR3 runs to 18 residues. Germline trimming cut 6 bases from V and 3 bases from J; bases unmatched to any gene: 11. This CDR3 is CASSPLGTSGSWTDTQYF. Written as DNA, the CDR3 is TGTGCCAGCAGCCCTCTAGGGACTAGCGGGAGTTGGACAGATACGCAGTATTTT.

The rearrangement uses TRBV24-1 and TRBJ1-2; D is undetermined. The V and J ends lost 4 bases and 2 bases respectively, with 7 bases between them. The CDR3 contains 13 residues. Germline loops: CDR1 KGHDR, CDR2 SFDVKD. The CDR3 protein is CATSDPRNYGYTF. CDR3 sequence (DNA): TGTGCCACCAGTGACCCGAGGAACTATGGCTACACCTTC.

V is TRBV5-1 and J is TRBJ2-7; 7 nucleotides agree with TRBD1. Germline CDR1 SGHRS, CDR2 YFSETQ. This CDR3 spans 16 amino acids. Germline trimming cut 3 bases from V and 3 bases from J; bases unmatched to any gene: 12. CDR3 nucleotides: TGCGCCAGCAGCTCGGGCTACAGGGGAGATAGCTACGAGCAGTACTTC. It yields the protein CASSSGYRGDSYEQYF.

The V gene is TRBV19, the J gene TRBJ1-1, with TRBD1 as a possible D gene (5 bases). V lost 3 bases to trimming and J lost 1 base, with 15 bases between them. CDR1 is LNHDA, CDR2 SQIVND, per germline (reference sequence). The CDR3 is 16 amino acids. The CDR3 loop reads CASSILVAGRNTEAFF. DNA for the CDR3: TGTGCCAGTAGTATTCTCGTCGCAGGGCGGAACACTGAAGCTTTCTTT.

This clone was picked up a small number of times. V gene TRBV5-1 combines with J gene TRBJ2-7; D may be TRBD1 (6 bases). This CDR3 contains 14 residues. Trimming shortened V by 0 bases and J by 2 bases, and 9 bases separated the two germline ends. The germline V gene encodes CDR1 SGHRS and CDR2 YFSETQ. CDR3 in amino acids: CASSLAQGAYEQYF. The CDR3 DNA reads TGCGCCAGCAGCTTGGCACAGGGCGCCTACGAGCAGTACTTC.

Details on this clone: The junction shows a germline mismatch at one end, possibly a read error. The gene calls are TRBV6-2 or TRBV6-3 and TRBJ2-1, with no clear D. CDR3 length equals 11 residues. In germline, CDR1 is MNHEY, CDR2 SVGEGT. The CDR3 region is CASSSYNGQFF. The CDR3 DNA sequence: TGTGCCAGCAGCAGTTACAATGGGCAGTTCTTC.

The J gene is TRBJ2-4, the V gene TRBV5-1; tentative D call: TRBD2 (7 bases). The CDR3 has 17 residues. In germline, CDR1 is SGHRS, CDR2 YFSETQ. The V end lost 2 bases, the J end lost 0 bases, and 15 bases lay between the germline ends. CDR3: CASSLGGGKGAKNIQYF. CDR3 sequence (DNA): TGCGCCAGCAGCTTAGGGGGAGGGAAGGGAGCCAAAAACATTCAGTACTTC.